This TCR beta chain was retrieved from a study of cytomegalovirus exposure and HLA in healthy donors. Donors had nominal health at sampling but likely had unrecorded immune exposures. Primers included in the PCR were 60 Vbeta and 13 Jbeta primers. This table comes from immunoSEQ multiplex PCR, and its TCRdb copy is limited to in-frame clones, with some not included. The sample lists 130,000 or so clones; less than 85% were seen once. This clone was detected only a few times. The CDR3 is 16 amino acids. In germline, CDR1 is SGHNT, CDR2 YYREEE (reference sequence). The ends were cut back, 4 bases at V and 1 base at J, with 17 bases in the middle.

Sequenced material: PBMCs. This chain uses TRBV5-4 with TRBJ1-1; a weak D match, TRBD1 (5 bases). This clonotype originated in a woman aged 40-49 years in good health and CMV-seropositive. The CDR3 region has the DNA TGTGCCAGCAGCCAGCATTACACAGGAGAGAACACTGAAGCTTTCTTT. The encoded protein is CASSQHYTGENTEAFF. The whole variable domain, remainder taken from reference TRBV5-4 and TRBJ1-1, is ETGVTQSPTHLIKTRGQQVTLRCSSQSGHNTVSWYQQALGQGPQFIFQYYREEENGRGNFPPRFSGLQFPNYSSELNVNALELDDSALYLCASSQHYTGENTEAFFGQGTRLTVV.